The rows below give T cell receptor beta chains drawn from one sample of a study of T cell changes during pregnancy in multiple sclerosis. Profiled with immunoSEQ multiplex PCR; TCRdb holds only in-frame clones, not every one. The repertoire holds over 90,000 clones, with around 91% as singletons. Specimen: peripheral blood, collected after pregnancy. Source of these receptors: a female donor with multiple sclerosis, enrolled in a pregnancy study. Each CDR3 is given without its conserved first and last residue. Not every row has a clone size; where given, it reads once, few, many or a size class.

cdr3_length	clone_size	v_call	cdr3_aa
12	NA	TRBV6-6	ASRGDPMNTEAF
10	NA	TRBV19	ASSYGRGEAF
13	NA	TRBV5-5	ASSPGTGERQPQH
10	NA	TRBV19	ASSGQIYGYT
13	NA	TRBV7-2	ASSLDFGTTNEQY
12	NA	TRBV6-5	ASSSQGRRQTQY
9	NA	TRBV29-1	SVRLQETQY
12	NA	TRBV19	ASSIGPGAYEQY
14	NA	TRBV7-2	ASSPWTVMSSYEQY
13	NA	TRBV7-2	ASSLRDLTNYGYT
15	NA	TRBV5-1	ASSFDGWATNTGELF
15	NA	TRBV2	ASSGLAGGISTDTQY
12	NA	TRBV19	ASSMVGLANEQF
12	NA	TRBV7-3	ASSLGDYPNEQF
15	NA	TRBV21-1	ASSHLRSGQGSYEQY
11	NA	TRBV25-1	ASSESSEETQY
14	NA	TRBV7-2	ASSLADRGFNQPQH
11	NA	TRBV27	ASRAADSQPQH
12	NA	TRBV30	AWSTGGASYEQY
8	NA	TRBV9	ASGGNEQY
13	NA	TRBV7-2	ASSLEYGGDSPLH
14	NA	TRBV19	ASSSRTGFGANVLT
12	once	TRBV29-1	SVTTGGRAYEQY
14	NA	TRBV15	ATSAPRAGVPYEQY
13	NA	TRBV4-3	ASSLQGGDGYGYT
14	NA	TRBV18	ASSPPAGQGHSPLH
6	NA	TRBV28	ASPAGH
13	NA	TRBV9	ASSAHAEGTDTQY
12	NA	TRBV13	ASSFRRDSEKLF
12	NA	TRBV15	ATSRDGQYTEAF
14	NA	TRBV10-3	AISEYVTSGSYEQY
12	medium-sized	TRBV18	ASSPPTESYGYT
14	NA	TRBV7-2	ASSFRTSGRLYEQY
11	once	TRBV30	AWEASGISEQY
14	NA	TRBV7-2	ASSTGLAGGQETQY
15	NA	TRBV28	ASSPGRWDLLTGELF
11	NA	TRBV18	ASSPPSEDEQY
13	NA	TRBV10-3	ATSQGIGMNTEAF
11	NA	TRBV5-1	ASSLGLNTEAF
14	few	TRBV4-2	ASSQEGGTGGNEQY
12	NA	TRBV19	ASSKHRDSEEQF
11	NA	TRBV29-1	SVATGGNYGYT
12	NA	TRBV27	ASSLQGGGTEAF
12	NA	TRBV11-2	ASSLSRQGSGYT
15	NA	TRBV27	ASSFSSGTSGAHEQY
11	NA	TRBV30	AGGQRPGREQF
16	NA	TRBV9	ASSVVSGGAGSYNEQF
12	NA	TRBV2	ASRPDRSNYGYT
14	NA	TRBV5-3	ARSLLRREVLETQY
14	NA	TRBV19	ASRSRDRGPNQPQH